This TCR beta chain was profiled in a study of cytomegalovirus exposure and HLA in healthy donors. Study context: A prior analysis found 100 million to 140 million unique TCR beta sequences from about 179 million T cells.

General study findings and limits: A later analysis found most CMV-associated TCR beta chains apparently HLA-restricted. One variant, a missense change in DCLRE1C, was linked in a later analysis to TCR beta V- and J-gene trimming. The authors listed approximately 150 TCR beta chains as cytomegalovirus-associated.

Of note for this clone: Its antigen is not identified.

PCR was performed using 60 Vbeta and 13 Jbeta primers. Generated by immunoSEQ multiplex PCR, the TCRdb table keeps only in-frame clones and is missing some. This sample has about 160,000 clones, with 75% to 80% found just once. This CDR3 has 14 residues. V was cut by 1 base and J by 1 base, with 8 bases left in between. From germline, CDR1 is SGHRS and CDR2 YFSETQ. The sequencing sample was made of PBMCs. This TCR derives from a woman in her 40s in good health and CMV-seronegative. The rearrangement uses TRBV5-1 and TRBJ1-1, with D uncertain. For the CDR3, the DNA is TGCGCCAGCAGCTTGTCACGAGGGAACACTGAAGCTTTCTTT. The encoded protein is CASSLSRGNTEAFF.